Below, 18 T cell receptor beta chains from the same sample are listed, as sequenced in a study of blood T cells in healthy people across ages (dated by TCRdb to between 2014 and 2017). Library preparation employed 5' RACE. TCRdb lists the instrument as Illumina HiSeq 2500. A second roughly 7 to 11 cycle PCR used a sample-barcoded 5' primer and a J-beta primer mix. Through fastp at Q25 and MiXCR, TCRdb rebuilt clones from the public reads, retaining in-frame beta chains. Merged by CDR3 protein, the rows form single entries marked with the most common genes and DNA. Within this sample are about 1.1 million distinct CDR3 sequences, with more than 30% of them counted one time only. Around 13% of the sample rests with the top ten. The sample consisted of blood. The origin of the receptors is a man aged 18 to 30 in good health.

The genes are TRBV28 and TRBJ1-4, with D maybe TRBD1 (5 bases). Germline V gene data show CDR1 as MDHEN and CDR2 as SYDVKM. The CDR3 is 15 residues long. V lost 5 bases and J lost 5, with 15 bases in between. CDR3 protein: CASSPPGGENEKLFF. In DNA form, the CDR3 reads TGTGCCAGCAGTCCACCGGGGGGGGAAAATGAAAAACTGTTTTTT.

In this sample, this clonotype turned up a few times. The V gene is TRBV6-2 or TRBV6-3, the J gene TRBJ2-3, with 12 bases aligning to TRBD2. Germline assignment: CDR1 MNHEY and CDR2 SVGEGT. The CDR3 runs 16 residues. Trimming took 2 bases from V and 4 from J; bases not matched to a gene: 4. The CDR3 loop is CASSYLGLAGPDTQYF. The CDR3 DNA is TGTGCCAGCAGTTACCTCGGACTAGCGGGACCAGATACGCAGTATTTT.

The rearrangement uses TRBV13 and TRBJ2-5; 10 bases line up with TRBD1. The J call may be faulty, since TRBJ2-7 better matches the DNA end. CDR3 length: 16 amino acids. Germline lookup yields CDR1 PRHDT and CDR2 FYEKMQ (reference sequence). CDR3 coding DNA: TGTGCCAGCAGCTTAAGTATGCGACAGGGGGCCGTCGAGCAGTACTTC. Translation: CASSLSMRQGAVEQYF.

V usage is TRBV6-2 or TRBV6-3 and J usage is TRBJ2-7, with 8 bases aligning to TRBD1. The germline gives CDR1 MNHEY, CDR2 SVGEGT. Losses at the gene ends were 5 bases for V and 0 bases for J; bases not matched to a gene: 18. The CDR3 covers 19 residues. CDR3 region: CASSRIRQGSTQSSYEQYF. CDR3 coding DNA: TGTGCCAGCAGTCGTATCCGACAGGGGTCTACACAGAGCTCCTACGAGCAGTACTTC.

The chain combines TRBV27 with TRBJ2-1; D is uncertain. The germline gives CDR1 MNHEY, CDR2 SMNVEV (reference sequence). Trimming took 6 bases from V and 2 from J, leaving 11 bases between them. The length of the CDR3 is 14 residues. DNA for the CDR3: TGTGCCAGCAGCCCGATGAGGACCTACAATGAGCAGTTCTTC. Protein sequence: CASSPMRTYNEQFF.

This clonotype was counted once. The V and J genes are TRBV4-1 and TRBJ1-2; D gene unclear. Germline lookup yields CDR1 MGHRA and CDR2 YSYEKL. Trimming cost V 2 bases and J 2 bases, with 15 bases left between them. The CDR3 consists of 16 residues. The CDR3 nucleotides read TGCGCCAGCAGCCAAAGTTTTGGGGTCCCGAACTATGGCTACACCTTC. This encodes CASSQSFGVPNYGYTF.

This clonotype was recorded a few times. The chain has TRBV27 and TRBJ1-2, with 8 bases aligning to TRBD1. The CDR3 has 16 residues. V gave up 4 bases and J gave up 6 bases; unmatched junction bases: 13. CDR1 is MNHEY and CDR2 is SMNVEV in the germline V gene (reference sequence). CDR3 coding DNA: TGTGCCAGCAGTTCCATCCGACCAGGACAGGGAGATGGCTACACCTTC. Translation gives CASSSIRPGQGDGYTF.

This rearrangement joins TRBV6-2 or TRBV6-3 to TRBJ1-1; weak D call: TRBD1 (5 bases). Trimming shortened V by 8 bases and J by 0 bases, and 19 bases separated the two germline ends. CDR1 and CDR2 (germline): MNHEY, SVGEGT. The CDR3 is 16 residues long. The CDR3: CASWGGEREMNTEAFF. CDR3 sequence (DNA): TGTGCCAGCTGGGGAGGGGAACGGGAGATGAACACTGAAGCTTTCTTT.

The rearrangement joins TRBV20-1 to TRBJ1-5; TRBD1 aligns across 9 bases. Germline loops: CDR1 DFQATT, CDR2 SNEGSKA (reference sequence). Trimming removed 1 base from V and 6 bases from J; junction bases left unmatched: 4. This CDR3 has 14 residues. DNA for the CDR3: TGCAGTGCTAGAGGGACAGGGGATCCTCAGCCCCAGCATTTT. Its translation: CSARGTGDPQPQHF.

This clonotype was detected only once. The chain is built from TRBV4-2 and TRBJ1-6; possibly TRBD1 for D (6 bases). The V end lost 0 bases, the J end lost 10 bases, and 10 bases lay between the germline ends. CDR3 length: 14 amino acids. The germline gives CDR1 LGHNA, CDR2 YNFKEQ. CDR3 protein: CASSQEDSQSPLHF. Written as DNA, the CDR3 is TGTGCCAGCAGCCAAGAGGACAGCCAATCACCCCTCCACTTT.

V and J are TRBV28 and TRBJ1-2, with TRBD1 matching 10 bases. Germline V gene sequence: CDR1 MDHEN, CDR2 SYDVKM. The V gene end was trimmed by 6 bases and the J gene end by 3 bases; junction bases not matched to a gene: 25. The length of the CDR3 is 21 residues. The CDR3 protein is CASRLGVQSRQGAASDYGYTF. The CDR3 bases are TGTGCCAGCAGGTTAGGGGTCCAATCGAGACAGGGGGCAGCGTCTGACTATGGCTACACCTTC.

Only a few counts were recorded for this clonotype. The chain has TRBV20-1 and TRBJ2-3; possibly TRBD1 for D (6 bases). This CDR3 contains 11 residues. Germline V lookup: CDR1 DFQATT, CDR2 SNEGSKA (reference sequence). V was shortened by 7 bases and J by 9 bases, with 14 bases between the two germline ends. The CDR3 coding sequence is TGCAGTGGAGACTCCCAGGGGACGCAGTATTTT. It translates to CSGDSQGTQYF.

This chain joins TRBV6-6 and TRBJ1-1, with a tentative D call TRBD1 (5 bases). Germline V gene lookup returns CDR1 MNHNY and CDR2 SVGAGI (reference sequence). This CDR3 has 16 residues. Deletions cut 0 bases from V and 3 bases from J, with 14 bases between. The CDR3 DNA follows: TGTGCCAGCAGTTACTCGGGTGAGGGACCGTACACTGAAGCTTTCTTT. Its protein is CASSYSGEGPYTEAFF.

This chain links TRBV20-1 with TRBJ1-2, with TRBD1 matching 8 bases. Trimming at V came to 5 bases and at J to 3 bases, leaving 5 bases not matched to a gene. Germline V gene lookup returns CDR1 DFQATT and CDR2 SNEGSKA (reference sequence). This CDR3 region has 13 residues. CDR3 residues: CSAGTTGDYGYTF. CDR3 bases: TGCAGTGCTGGGACGACAGGGGACTATGGCTACACCTTC.

In this sample, this clonotype turned up a few times. The chain recombines TRBV2 with TRBJ2-2; D uncertain. This CDR3 region has 13 residues. Germline lookup yields CDR1 SNHLY and CDR2 FYNNEI. With 7 bases removed from V and 1 base from J, the gap between germline ends came to 7 bases. The CDR3 DNA reads as TGTGCCAGCAATCTAGGGAACACCGGGGAGCTGTTTTTT. Its protein is CASNLGNTGELFF.

The chain carries TRBV7-2 and TRBJ2-7; D is ambiguous. This CDR3 has 13 residues. Trimming took 4 bases from V and 0 from J, leaving 7 bases between them. Germline loops: CDR1 SGHTA, CDR2 FQGNSA. The CDR3 coding sequence is TGTGCCAGCAGCTGCGTAAGCTCCTACGAGCAGTACTTC. It codes for CASSCVSSYEQYF.

The chain employs TRBV15 and TRBJ2-7; D unclear. Germline assignment: CDR1 LNHNV and CDR2 YYDKDF (reference sequence). The CDR3 covers 14 residues. V dropped 1 base and J dropped 1 base, with 8 bases sitting between them. CDR3 sequence reads: CATSRVGSSYEQYF. The CDR3 DNA follows: TGTGCCACCAGCAGAGTAGGCAGTTCCTACGAGCAGTACTTC.

The V call is TRBV6-2 or TRBV6-3, the J call TRBJ2-1, with TRBD2 matching 16 bases. The end of the DNA aligns better with TRBJ2-7, so the J call may be wrong. The CDR3 runs 21 residues. The germline CDR1 and CDR2 sequences are MNHEY and SVGEGT. In DNA form, the CDR3 reads TGTGCCAGCCGCCCACGCCAGGGACTAGCGGGGGGGAACAGCCTTTACAATGAGCAGTACTTC. Translating it yields CASRPRQGLAGGNSLYNEQYF.